Only a few counts were recorded for the clone carrying this T cell receptor beta chain. This sample is part of a study of regulatory T cells in long-lasting Graves disease. V lost 1 base, J lost 14 bases, and 9 bases lay in between. The germline CDR1 and CDR2 sequences are SGHDN and FVKESK. The CDR3 spans 11 residues. Regarding time point: newly diagnosed GD, antithyroid drugs for less than 3 months. The authors made the TCR library using RNA they extracted from PBMCs. Arm-PCR with iRepertoire HTBI primers amplified the CDR3 regions for these TCR beta libraries. TCRdb recomputed calls from the multiplex PCR reads with MiXCR, one row per CDR3 protein. In the table there are about 430,000 distinct CDR3 sequences, 15% of which are singletons. These data were likewise used in another study, on T cells in Graves' hyperthyroidism and ophthalmopathy. As that study records: HTBI primers were the set used in a first-round RT-PCR of the TCR CDR3. Appearing also in blood were most of the thyroid clonotypes expanded above 0.001. From stable hyperthyroidism, ophthalmopathy was set apart by a 13 V-J model.

The origin of this receptor is a woman aged 40 to 50 with Graves disease. Source: peripheral blood mononuclear cells (PBMCs), taken at new diagnosis, from a patient treated with antithyroid drugs. This chain uses TRBV14 with TRBJ2-1; D not resolved. Here the CDR3 reads CASSQGLQEFF. DNA for the CDR3: TGTGCCAGCAGCCAAGGACTGCAGGAGTTCTTC.